The TCR beta chain described here comes from a study of CD8+ T cells in alopecia areata (dated by TCRdb to 2016 to 2019). About the full investigation: The treated patients, all with moderate-to-severe alopecia areata, were enrolled in an open-label pilot trial of oral tofacitinib given at 5 to 10 mg twice daily. Patients stayed on tofacitinib for 6 to 18 months and then had 6 months of follow-up off drug so that delayed response and recurrence could be assessed. The study used high-throughput TCRbeta sequencing to examine T cell clonal expansion in alopecia areata, in both the C3H/HeJ mouse model and human patients. In humans, TCRbeta sequencing was performed on scalp tissue and on sorted CD4+ and CD8+ peripheral blood T cells from healthy controls and from patients with patchy or totalis/universalis alopecia areata. Biopsies were taken from tofacitinib-treated patients at baseline and at 4 and 24 weeks of treatment, and a later scalp biopsy was taken in several of the tofacitinib-treated patients. Scalp clonality was compared among normal scalp (n=4), patchy alopecia areata scalp (n=8), and alopecia totalis/universalis scalp (n=8). RNA was extracted with the PAXgene miRNA kit for fixed scalp, the miRNeasy kit for PBMCs, and the RNeasy kit for mouse skin. TCRbeta CDR3 regions were amplified by immunoSEQ multiplex PCR using 35 Vbeta forward and 13 Jbeta reverse primers. Overall study results and their limits: TCR sequences shared between patients were less clear than in mice, possibly partly because of HLA diversity in the patient population. Compared with normal scalp, lesional scalp had higher clonality and more expanded CD8+ clones, particularly in alopecia totalis/universalis, a pattern that suggests antigenic drive. Resident alphabeta T cells in normal human skin are also sequenced, complicating scalp TCR repertoire analysis, unlike mouse skin dominated by gammadelta T cells.

There are 12 amino acids in the CDR3, from cysteine to phenylalanine inclusive. Just CDR3 DNA is preserved here, 36 bases in frame from base 1. The germline V gene yields SGHTA for CDR1 and FQGNSA for CDR2. V was cut back by 0 bases and J by 3 bases, leaving a gap of 0 bases between them. What this sample's time point label stands for: baseline before oral tofacitinib. Lesional scalp punch biopsies and peripheral blood were collected from alopecia areata patients. PBMCs were separated by density centrifugation and stained for CD3, CD4 and CD8, after which CD4+ and CD8+ T cells were sorted on a FACSAria. A word on this clone: It lacks a known antigen. The sample holds no much larger clone one base away, and base qualities are not on file. This sample also contains other DNA sequences that code for the same CDR3.

Receptor libraries were prepared by the immunoSEQ multiplex PCR assay. For TCR sequencing, RNA was extracted from every sample and reverse transcribed into cDNA to serve as template. SuperScript III was used to make first-strand cDNA, primed with a 2:1 mix of oligo-dT and random hexamers. A synthetic immune receptor repertoire was used to gauge amplification bias, and whatever bias remained was removed computationally. For the original study's pipeline: Raw reads were preprocessed to remove errors, and CDR3 was defined according to IMGT conventions as the region from the conserved cysteine to phenylalanine. Clonality was calculated as 1 minus Shannon entropy normalized by log2 of the number of productive unique TCRs. CD4 or CD8 identity of scalp clones was inferred by cross-referencing scalp TCRbeta sequences with sorted blood CD4 and CD8 repertoires. TCRdb took over this immuneACCESS table, retaining in-frame rearrangements with V and J assigned. Such tables are incomplete; in checked studies, under half of the missing clones stem from an unresolved V gene, and the remainder is unexplained. V and J calls and clone size come straight from that table; D and trimming were deduced from the DNA. This sample comprises over 200,000 clones, around 62% of them detected only once. The leading ten clones occupy around 0.46% of the sample.

Here the chain combines TRBV7-2 and TRBJ2-4; no confident D gene assignment can be made. The sequences come from CD4+ T cells sorted from blood, collected at week 0. The source is a human donor with alopecia areata. The CDR3 protein: CASSLAKNIQYF. The DNA sequence is as follows: TGTGCCAGCAGCTTAGCCAAAAACATTCAGTACTTC.